This T cell receptor (beta chain) was found in a study of T cells in Graves' hyperthyroidism and ophthalmopathy. This clonotype was recorded many times. Amplified regions were TCR beta CDR3 sequences from RNA transcripts. With the HTBI primer set, the TCR CDR3 went through a first round of RT-PCR. One entry per CDR3 protein, called by TCRdb with MiXCR from the multiplex PCR reads. The sample has about 560,000 distinct CDR3 sequences, roughly 17% seen once; the top ten hold around 18%. The sequenced material came from blood. This receptor was taken from a woman younger than 35 with Graves' hyperthyroidism.

The CDR3 reads CASSRLAGTYEQYF. CDR3 nucleotides: TGTGCCAGCAGTCGACTAGCGGGAACCTACGAGCAGTACTTC. J is TRBJ2-7 and V is TRBV6-1; 11 nucleotides match TRBD2. CDR1 and CDR2 (germline): MNHNS, SASEGT. This CDR3 has 14 amino acids. V was pared by 5 bases and J by 2 bases, with 2 bases of the junction left unmatched.